This TCR beta chain was recorded in a study of OX40 agonist ivuxolimab in advanced cancers. Overall study context: Age averaged approximately 60 years (range roughly 23 to 80), and less than 85% were male. In three patients, partial responses were observed, one with hepatocellular carcinoma and two with cutaneous melanoma.

This clone was seen a few times. Its antigen is unknown. General study results and limits: CD4+ and CD8+ blood T cells expanded clonally by week 6 at 0.1 to 3.0 mg/kg.

Patients with autoimmune history or systemic immunosuppression were excluded. The V segment lost 1 base and the J segment 6 bases; nucleotides outside the gene matches: 2. Germline loops: CDR1 LGHNA, CDR2 YSLEER. The CDR3 spans 14 residues. The repertoire was sequenced with immunoSEQ multiplex PCR; TCRdb's copy has only in-frame clones and lacks some. The table includes approximately 30,000 clones, roughly 80% detected once. This clonotype was sampled from an adult with an advanced solid tumor such as melanoma, head and neck, liver or kidney cancer. Sequenced material: CD4+ or CD8+ T cells sorted from blood, taken in a trial of the OX40 agonist ivuxolimab. The chain recombines TRBV4-3 with TRBJ2-2; TRBD2 matches at 7 bases. CDR3 sequence reads: CASSQGGGAGELFF. CDR3 nucleotide sequence: TGCGCCAGCAGCCAAGGGGGAGGGGCCGGGGAGCTGTTTTTT.